What follows are 9 T cell receptor beta chains derived from one specimen sequenced in a study of blood T cell repertoires in COVID-19. The data were produced by immunoSEQ multiplex PCR, yet TCRdb's version contains in-frame clones alone and is incomplete. This sample has about 59,000 clones, with roughly 78% found just once. Sequencing was performed on peripheral blood. The origin of the receptors is a man aged 55 to 70 with acute or convalescent COVID-19.

The genes are TRBV10-2 and TRBJ2-7; 7 bases line up with TRBD1. With V trimmed by 8 bases and J by 4 bases, 5 bases remained unmatched. CDR1 WSHSY and CDR2 SAAADI come from the germline V gene. The CDR3 length is 12 residues. The CDR3 sequence: CASADRSYEQYF. The CDR3 DNA sequence: TGCGCCAGCGCGGACAGGTCTTACGAGCAGTACTTC.

This sequence joins TRBV10-1 and TRBJ1-2; TRBD1 matches at 8 bases. J gave up 4 bases and V 6 bases, and 4 bases lay outside the gene matches. Germline CDR1 and CDR2: WNHNN and SYGVQD (reference sequence). The CDR3 totals 13 residues. The DNA for the CDR3 is TGCGCCAGCAGCCCAGACAGGGGCTATGGCTACACCTTC. This encodes CASSPDRGYGYTF.

The rearrangement links TRBV6-2 or TRBV6-3 to TRBJ1-2, with a weak D call TRBD1 (5 bases). The CDR3 length is 12 residues. V was trimmed by 4 bases and J by 8 bases, leaving 11 bases between them. The germline gives CDR1 MNHEY, CDR2 SVGEGT. CDR3 region: CASSWGAWGYTF. CDR3 nucleotide sequence: TGTGCCAGCAGTTGGGGCGCGTGGGGCTACACCTTC.

The chain is built from TRBV7-2 and TRBJ2-3; D not resolved. CDR1 and CDR2 (germline): SGHTA, FQGNSA. Trimming took off 5 bases at V and 2 bases at J, with 5 bases between the two ends. The CDR3 runs 12 residues. The CDR3 is CASSTYTDTQYF. DNA of the CDR3: TGTGCCAGCAGCACCTACACAGATACGCAGTATTTT.

This clone was counted only a few times. V and J are TRBV5-1 and TRBJ2-1; 9 bases align to TRBD2. There are 16 residues in the CDR3. Germline CDR1 and CDR2: SGHRS and YFSETQ. V lost 1 base to trimming and J lost 7 bases; unmatched junction nucleotides: 9. The CDR3 loop reads CASSLIPAGGFNEQFF. The CDR3 nucleotides read TGCGCCAGCAGCTTGATCCCAGCGGGAGGTTTTAATGAGCAGTTCTTC.

This clone was counted once. The chain joins TRBV30 to TRBJ1-2; D remains unclear. Per the germline V gene, CDR1 is GTSNPN and CDR2 is SVGIG (reference sequence). This CDR3 has 12 amino acids. Trimming removed 4 bases from V and 4 bases from J, with 10 bases in between. The CDR3 region is CAWMKLRYGYTF. CDR3 nucleotide sequence: TGTGCCTGGATGAAGCTACGCTATGGCTACACCTTC.

This sequence joins TRBV4-2 and TRBJ2-2; the D gene is possibly TRBD1 (6 bases). Trimming pared 1 base from V and 1 base from J, leaving 13 bases between. CDR1 and CDR2 (germline): LGHNA, YNFKEQ. The CDR3 length is 17 residues. The CDR3 loop is CASSQVTGILNTGELFF. The CDR3 DNA follows: TGTGCCAGCAGCCAAGTTACAGGGATTTTGAACACCGGGGAGCTGTTTTTT.

The rearrangement links TRBV24-1 to TRBJ1-5; 9 bases map to TRBD1. The CDR3 sequence is 15 residues long. Germline V gene lookup returns CDR1 KGHDR and CDR2 SFDVKD. Germline trimming cut 4 bases from V and 9 bases from J; bases unmatched to any gene: 9. The CDR3 DNA reads as TGTGCCACCAGTGACTCGGACAGGGGCGCTCGGCCCCAGCATTTT. Translated, it gives CATSDSDRGARPQHF.

The chain couples TRBV15 to TRBJ2-7, with D tentatively TRBD2 (6 bases). V lost 0 bases to trimming and J lost 2 bases, with 8 bases between them. Germline-derived CDR1 and CDR2 are LNHNV and YYDKDF (reference sequence). The CDR3 has 14 amino acids. The CDR3 DNA reads as TGTGCCACCAGCAGAGAGGGAGGAGCCTACGAGCAGTACTTC. Protein sequence: CATSREGGAYEQYF.